A selection of T cell receptor beta chains follows, all from one sample in a study of blood T cell repertoires in COVID-19. Generated by immunoSEQ multiplex PCR, the TCRdb table keeps only in-frame clones and is missing some. This table has about 110,000 clones, approximately 85% appearing once. Sequenced input: peripheral blood. These TCRs come from a human donor in a cohort sampled during active COVID-19. Both conserved end residues are part of each CDR3. A D gene is named only where the DNA matches it firmly. Clone sizes are given selectively: once, few, many, or a class where the clone is expanded.

>TRBV6-5|TRBJ2-7|-|once
TGTGCCAGCAGTCAAACCTACAGGTTACCCTACGAGCAGTACTTC
CASSQTYRLPYEQYF
>TRBV10-2|TRBJ2-1|-|-
TGCGCCAGCAGTGACAGGCCGGGAGACCTCTACAATGAGCAGTTCTTC
CASSDRPGDLYNEQFF
>TRBV6-1|TRBJ1-1|TRBD1|-
TGTGCCAGCAGTCTTGGGACAGGTTCAAGGGATCGAGCTTTCTTT
CASSLGTGSRDRAFF
>TRBV29-1|TRBJ2-7|-|-
TGCAGCGTTGCCCGGGGCTACGAGCAGTACTTC
CSVARGYEQYF
>TRBV25-1|TRBJ1-2|-|-
TGTGCCAGCAGTGTATCGGGGTTAGGCTACACCTTC
CASSVSGLGYTF
>TRBV28|TRBJ2-1|TRBD1|-
TGTGCCAGCACCGCCGCCGGGACAGGGGTCTATGAGCAGTTCTTC
CASTAAGTGVYEQFF
>TRBV5-5|TRBJ2-1|TRBD2|-
TGTGCCAGCAGCTTGGTACTAGCGGGGGTCACCGGTGAGCAGTTCTTC
CASSLVLAGVTGEQFF
>TRBV5-5|TRBJ1-1|TRBD1|-
TGTGCCAGCAGCCTAACAGGGGGGTGGGAGAGCACTGAAGCTTTCTTT
CASSLTGGWESTEAFF
>TRBV7-2|TRBJ2-3|-|once
TGTGCCAGCAGCCCCGACTATCTCAGCACAGATACGCAGTATTTT
CASSPDYLSTDTQYF
>TRBV7-3|TRBJ2-1|TRBD2|-
TGTGCCAGCAGCTTAAACCCTAGCGGAGCATACAATGAGCAGTTCTTC
CASSLNPSGAYNEQFF
>TRBV28|TRBJ2-1|TRBD1|-
TGTGCCAGCAGTTTGGTCGGACAGGGGAACACAGACAATGAGCAGTTCTTC
CASSLVGQGNTDNEQFF
>TRBV28|TRBJ2-3|-|-
TGTGCCAGCTGGGCTAGCACAGATACGCAGTATTTT
CASWASTDTQYF
>TRBV19|TRBJ1-5|TRBD1|few
TGTGCCAGTAGTATAGTGGGACAGGGGGCCGAGCAGCCCCAGCATTTT
CASSIVGQGAEQPQHF
>TRBV5-1|TRBJ1-1|-|-
TGCGCCAGCAGCTTGCTGGGGGCGATGAACACTGAAGCTTTCTTT
CASSLLGAMNTEAFF
>TRBV3-1/TRBV3-2|TRBJ2-5|-|-
TGTGCCAGCAGCCAAGAATCTAGTCCGGGAGAAGAGACCCAGTACTTC
CASSQESSPGEETQYF
>TRBV5-1|TRBJ2-1|-|-
TGCGCCAGCAGCTTGGCGAGTAGCGGAGTTAATGAGCAGTTCTTC
CASSLASSGVNEQFF
>TRBV21-1|TRBJ2-2|-|-
TGTGCCAGCAGCAAGGGGGACAGGGCACCCGGGGAGCTGTTTTTT
CASSKGDRAPGELFF
>TRBV3-1/TRBV3-2|TRBJ2-1|-|few
TGTGCCAGCAGCCAAGACATAGGCGGGCCGAGGGTCCACAATGAGCAGTTCTTC
CASSQDIGGPRVHNEQFF
>TRBV18|TRBJ2-2|-|-
TGTGCCAGCTCACGAGACTCCACGAACACCGGGGAGCTGTTTTTT
CASSRDSTNTGELFF
>TRBV7-3|TRBJ2-3|TRBD2|-
TGTGCCAGCAGCCCCCAACCTAGCGGGGGGGGTCCAGATACGCAGTATTTT
CASSPQPSGGGPDTQYF
>TRBV28|TRBJ1-1|-|few
TGTGCCAGCACCAAGGGGATTACAGGGTCTGAAGCTTTCTTT
CASTKGITGSEAFF
>TRBV7-6|TRBJ2-7|TRBD2|-
TGTGCCAGCAGCTTAGCTCCACGACTAGCGGGAGGAAACCCCTACGAGCAGTACTTC
CASSLAPRLAGGNPYEQYF
>TRBV9|TRBJ2-2|TRBD1|once
TGTGCCAGCAGTCCGGGACAGGGGAACACCGGGGAGCTGTTTTTT
CASSPGQGNTGELFF
>TRBV28|TRBJ1-4|-|-
TGTGCCAGCAGCGCCCCAGGGGTAGGGCCTAATGAAAAACTGTTTTTT
CASSAPGVGPNEKLFF
>TRBV7-9|TRBJ2-7|TRBD2|-
TGTGCCAGCAGCTTTAGCGGGGGGGAGTTTGAGCAGTACTTC
CASSFSGGEFEQYF
>TRBV10-2|TRBJ1-5|-|once
TGCGCCAGCAGCCGAGAGGGATATCAGCCCCAGCATTTT
CASSREGYQPQHF
>TRBV7-8|TRBJ2-5|-|-
TGTGCCAGCAGCTTAGCCTGGCAGAAGGAGACCCAGTACTTC
CASSLAWQKETQYF
>TRBV5-1|TRBJ2-1|TRBD2|-
TGCGCCAGCAGCTTGACTAGCGGGAGTCCTAATGAGCAGTTCTTC
CASSLTSGSPNEQFF
>TRBV24-1|TRBJ2-5|-|-
TGTGCCACCAGTGGGGGATGGGGGCCGGGTGAGACCCAGTACTTC
CATSGGWGPGETQYF
>TRBV6-5|TRBJ2-7|TRBD1|few
TGTGCCAGCAGTTCCGGGACAGGGGGCGAGCAGTACTTC
CASSSGTGGEQYF
>TRBV5-6|TRBJ2-7|TRBD2|-
TGTGCCAGCAGCCAACGAGCGGGAGAGTTTTACGAGCAGTACTTC
CASSQRAGEFYEQYF
>TRBV7-2|TRBJ1-6|TRBD1|-
TGTGCCAGCAGCTCCCGGGACAGCTCCCATTCACCCCTCCACTTT
CASSSRDSSHSPLHF
>TRBV7-9|TRBJ1-4|TRBD1|-
TGTGCCAGCAGCTCGGAACGGACAGGAAACCTTGCAACTAATGAAAAACTGTTTTTT
CASSSERTGNLATNEKLFF
>TRBV19|TRBJ2-3|-|-
TGTGCCAGTAGCCTTGTTGGAGGCACAGATACGCAGTATTTT
CASSLVGGTDTQYF
>TRBV7-9|TRBJ2-3|TRBD1|-
TGTGCCAGCACCTACTCGCCGGGACAGGGGGCGAGTACGCAGTATTTT
CASTYSPGQGASTQYF
>TRBV10-2|TRBJ2-5|-|-
TGCGCCAGCAGTCCAGGGGGAGGAGAGACCCAGTACTTC
CASSPGGGETQYF
>TRBV6-2/TRBV6-3|TRBJ2-7|TRBD1|-
TGTGCCAGCAGTTACGAACAGGGGGCTCCCACCTACGAGCAGTACTTC
CASSYEQGAPTYEQYF
>TRBV28|TRBJ2-7|-|-
TGTGCCAGCAGTGAGAACAGGGTTAGCTACGAGCAGTACTTC
CASSENRVSYEQYF
>TRBV19|TRBJ2-6|-|-
TGTGCCAGTAGTCACACAGCTTCTGGGGCCAACGTCCTGACTTTC
CASSHTASGANVLTF
>TRBV7-8|TRBJ2-1|-|-
TGTGCCGGGGGACTGGGGGATGAGCAGTTCTTC
CAGGLGDEQFF
>TRBV7-9|TRBJ2-5|-|-
TGTGCCAGCGAGAGGGGGGGATTAGAGACCCAGTACTTC
CASERGGLETQYF
>TRBV7-3|TRBJ2-7|TRBD1|-
TGTGCCAGCAGCTTAATGGTGGGACAGGGGTTTTCCGAGCAGTACTTC
CASSLMVGQGFSEQYF
>TRBV19|TRBJ2-1|TRBD1|-
TGTGCCAGTAGTATACAGGGGGCGAATGAGCAGTTCTTC
CASSIQGANEQFF
>TRBV5-1|TRBJ2-1|-|-
TGCGCCAGCAGCTGGACGGTGGGGGCCGATGAGCAGTTCTTC
CASSWTVGADEQFF
>TRBV18|TRBJ2-7|-|-
TGTGCCAGCTCAACGGGTAGTGTCACAACCTACGAGCAGTACTTC
CASSTGSVTTYEQYF
>TRBV2|TRBJ1-1|-|-
TGTGCCAGCAGGAGACGGGGAGGGGGAAACACTGAAGCTTTCTTT
CASRRRGGGNTEAFF
>TRBV6-1|TRBJ1-6|-|-
TGTGCCAGCAGTGAAGCGCGGGGTGTCTCCTATAATTCACCCCTCCACTTT
CASSEARGVSYNSPLHF
>TRBV5-1|TRBJ2-3|TRBD2|-
TGCGCCAGCAGCCCACTAGCGGGGCCCCGAGGGGATACGCAGTATTTT
CASSPLAGPRGDTQYF
>TRBV9|TRBJ2-1|-|-
TGTGCCAGCACCCGAAGGGGGGGACAGGATTACAATGAGCAGTTCTTC
CASTRRGGQDYNEQFF
>TRBV6-5|TRBJ1-3|TRBD1|-
TGTGCCAGCAGTACGCGACAGGGCCACACCATATATTTT
CASSTRQGHTIYF
>TRBV7-3|TRBJ1-2|-|-
TGTGCCAGCAGCTTAACGCAGGGCTATGGCTACACCTTC
CASSLTQGYGYTF
>TRBV5-1|TRBJ2-7|-|-
TGCGCCAGCAGCCACGGCGGGGATTACTACGAGCAGTACTTC
CASSHGGDYYEQYF
>TRBV2|TRBJ2-5|TRBD1|once
TGTGCCAGCAACGACAGGGGAGCCCAAGAGACCCAGTACTTC
CASNDRGAQETQYF
>TRBV5-5|TRBJ1-3|-|-
TGTGCCAGCAGTTACAGGGTCAGCTCTGGAAACACCATATATTTT
CASSYRVSSGNTIYF
>TRBV27|TRBJ2-7|TRBD2|-
TGTGCCAGCAGTGACGGGACTAGCTCTCTTGTGTACGAGCAGTACTTC
CASSDGTSSLVYEQYF
>TRBV4-1|TRBJ2-2|TRBD1|-
TGCGCCAGCAGCCCCGGGACAGGGTCGGTCACCGGGGAGCTGTTTTTT
CASSPGTGSVTGELFF
>TRBV2|TRBJ2-5|-|-
TGTGCCAGCAGTGCCACTAGGACTGGTGAGACCCAGTACTTC
CASSATRTGETQYF
>TRBV5-1|TRBJ1-5|-|-
TGCGCCAGCAGCTTGTCCGGGGATCAGCCCCAGCATTTT
CASSLSGDQPQHF
>TRBV27|TRBJ1-1|-|-
TGTGCCAGCAGATCGGACACTGGAGCTTTCTTT
CASRSDTGAFF